These T cell receptor beta chains were read from a single sample in a study of shared clonotypes between healthy human individuals. Here immunoSEQ multiplex PCR was the method, and the copy in TCRdb shows in-frame clones only, minus some. The data hold approximately 700,000 clones, with 55% to 85% observed a single time. Sequenced sample: memory CD4+ T cells sorted from blood. These receptors were obtained from a woman aged 25 to 39 in good health. CDR3s include the opening cysteine and the closing phenylalanine or tryptophan. Each record gives: clone size, J gene, D gene, V gene, CDR3 length, CDR3 protein, CDR3 DNA. A D gene is named only where the DNA matches it firmly. Rows may omit the clone size; those that give it use once, few, many or a size class.

abundance: -; j_gene: TRBJ1-4; d_gene: TRBD1; v_gene: TRBV9; len: 15; CDR3aa: CASNLRGGGNEKLFF; CDR3nt: TGTGCCAGCAACTTACGAGGGGGCGGTAATGAAAAACTGTTTTTT
abundance: few; j_gene: TRBJ1-2; d_gene: -; v_gene: TRBV28; len: 14; CDR3aa: CASTRGAPNYGYTF; CDR3nt: TGTGCCAGCACCCGGGGGGCCCCTAACTATGGCTACACCTTC
abundance: -; j_gene: TRBJ1-3; d_gene: -; v_gene: TRBV28; len: 12; CDR3aa: CASSFLGNTIYF; CDR3nt: TGTGCCAGCAGTTTTCTCGGGAACACCATATATTTT
abundance: -; j_gene: TRBJ2-1; d_gene: -; v_gene: TRBV25-1; len: 13; CDR3aa: CASSGRDTNEQFF; CDR3nt: TGTGCCAGCAGTGGCAGGGACACCAATGAGCAGTTCTTC
abundance: -; j_gene: TRBJ2-7; d_gene: TRBD2; v_gene: TRBV2; len: 15; CDR3aa: CASSDFGRDSYEQYF; CDR3nt: TGTGCCAGCAGTGATTTCGGGAGGGACTCCTACGAGCAGTACTTC
abundance: -; j_gene: TRBJ2-5; d_gene: -; v_gene: TRBV19; len: 13; CDR3aa: CASSIDGGETQYF; CDR3nt: TGTGCCAGTAGTATTGATGGGGGAGAGACCCAGTACTTC
abundance: -; j_gene: TRBJ2-3; d_gene: -; v_gene: TRBV7-2; len: 15; CDR3aa: CASSLVTTSTDTQYF; CDR3nt: TGTGCCAGCAGCTTAGTCACGACTAGCACAGATACGCAGTATTTT
abundance: -; j_gene: TRBJ1-2; d_gene: TRBD1; v_gene: TRBV23-1; len: 11; CDR3aa: CGVRQGYGYTF; CDR3nt: TGCGGAGTCCGACAGGGCTATGGCTACACCTTC
abundance: -; j_gene: TRBJ1-2; d_gene: -; v_gene: TRBV27; len: 16; CDR3aa: CASSLSFRGANYGYTF; CDR3nt: TGTGCCAGCAGTTTATCGTTTCGGGGGGCTAACTATGGCTACACCTTC
abundance: -; j_gene: TRBJ2-1; d_gene: -; v_gene: TRBV7-9; len: 17; CDR3aa: CASSLALRTLSYNEQFF; CDR3nt: TGTGCCAGCAGTCTCGCACTCAGAACTCTCTCCTACAATGAGCAGTTCTTC
abundance: -; j_gene: TRBJ2-7; d_gene: -; v_gene: TRBV11-2; len: 14; CDR3aa: CASSLDNLGYEQYF; CDR3nt: TGTGCCAGCAGCTTGGACAATCTAGGGTACGAGCAGTACTTC
abundance: -; j_gene: TRBJ2-1; d_gene: -; v_gene: TRBV19; len: 13; CDR3aa: CASSRRGGPEQFF; CDR3nt: TGTGCCAGTAGTAGGCGAGGGGGTCCTGAGCAGTTCTTC
abundance: -; j_gene: TRBJ2-7; d_gene: -; v_gene: TRBV28; len: 15; CDR3aa: CASRETGRRGYEQYF; CDR3nt: TGTGCCAGCAGGGAAACAGGGAGGAGGGGCTACGAGCAGTACTTC
abundance: -; j_gene: TRBJ2-2; d_gene: -; v_gene: TRBV7-9; len: 17; CDR3aa: CASSLVSRGPNTGELFF; CDR3nt: TGTGCCAGCAGCTTAGTAAGCAGGGGCCCTAACACCGGGGAGCTGTTTTTT
abundance: -; j_gene: TRBJ1-1; d_gene: -; v_gene: TRBV25-1; len: 15; CDR3aa: CASSEYGVGRAEAFF; CDR3nt: TGTGCCAGCAGTGAATATGGGGTGGGAAGGGCTGAAGCTTTCTTT
abundance: -; j_gene: TRBJ1-5; d_gene: -; v_gene: TRBV10-1; len: 13; CDR3aa: CASSESGDQPQHF; CDR3nt: TGCGCCAGCAGTGAGTCAGGCGATCAGCCCCAGCATTTT
abundance: -; j_gene: TRBJ2-1; d_gene: TRBD2; v_gene: TRBV19; len: 16; CDR3aa: CASSRLGTSGRDEQFF; CDR3nt: TGTGCCAGTAGTAGACTCGGGACTAGCGGGAGAGATGAGCAGTTCTTC
abundance: -; j_gene: TRBJ2-3; d_gene: TRBD2; v_gene: TRBV7-2; len: 15; CDR3aa: CASSPSSGRSFSQYF; CDR3nt: TGTGCCAGCAGCCCCTCTAGCGGGAGGTCTTTTTCGCAGTATTTT
abundance: -; j_gene: TRBJ2-3; d_gene: TRBD2; v_gene: TRBV2; len: 15; CDR3aa: CASGASGLDTDTQYF; CDR3nt: TGTGCCAGCGGGGCTAGCGGTCTTGACACAGATACGCAGTATTTT
abundance: -; j_gene: TRBJ1-5; d_gene: TRBD1; v_gene: TRBV19; len: 14; CDR3aa: CASKVRDSNQPQHF; CDR3nt: TGTGCCAGTAAGGTTCGGGACAGTAATCAGCCCCAGCATTTT
abundance: few; j_gene: TRBJ2-4; d_gene: TRBD2; v_gene: TRBV7-2; len: 17; CDR3aa: CASTSRVGAGERNIQYF; CDR3nt: TGTGCCAGCACCAGCCGGGTGGGTGCGGGAGAAAGGAACATTCAGTACTTC
abundance: many; j_gene: TRBJ2-1; d_gene: -; v_gene: TRBV7-9; len: 16; CDR3aa: CASSSVGAAPSNEQFF; CDR3nt: TGTGCCAGCAGCTCCGTGGGGGCAGCACCTTCCAATGAGCAGTTCTTC
abundance: -; j_gene: TRBJ2-2; d_gene: TRBD2; v_gene: TRBV28; len: 14; CDR3aa: CASSSSGRGGELFF; CDR3nt: TGTGCCAGCAGCTCTAGCGGGAGGGGCGGGGAGCTGTTTTTT
abundance: -; j_gene: TRBJ2-1; d_gene: -; v_gene: TRBV2; len: 12; CDR3aa: CAVGGEYNEQFF; CDR3nt: TGTGCGGTGGGGGGAGAGTACAATGAGCAGTTCTTC
abundance: -; j_gene: TRBJ2-6; d_gene: -; v_gene: TRBV4-2; len: 15; CDR3aa: CASSRLVGGANVLTF; CDR3nt: TGTGCCAGCAGCCGCCTGGTGGGGGGGGCCAACGTCCTGACTTTC
abundance: few; j_gene: TRBJ2-7; d_gene: -; v_gene: TRBV7-8; len: 16; CDR3aa: CASSRPRASGVHEQYF; CDR3nt: TGTGCCAGCAGCCGCCCCCGAGCGTCCGGGGTCCACGAGCAGTACTTC
abundance: -; j_gene: TRBJ1-1; d_gene: -; v_gene: TRBV5-1; len: 13; CDR3aa: CASSADRNTEAFF; CDR3nt: TGCGCCAGCAGCGCCGACAGGAACACTGAAGCTTTCTTT
abundance: many; j_gene: TRBJ2-7; d_gene: -; v_gene: TRBV4-1; len: 17; CDR3aa: CASSPWQVGAIPYEQYF; CDR3nt: TGCGCCAGCAGCCCGTGGCAGGTTGGCGCAATCCCCTACGAGCAGTACTTC
abundance: -; j_gene: TRBJ2-7; d_gene: -; v_gene: TRBV28; len: 13; CDR3aa: CASSVYGSDEQYF; CDR3nt: TGTGCCAGCTCAGTTTACGGGTCAGACGAGCAGTACTTC
abundance: once; j_gene: TRBJ1-1; d_gene: -; v_gene: TRBV7-9; len: 12; CDR3aa: CASSFTETEAFF; CDR3nt: TGTGCCAGCAGCTTCACGGAGACTGAAGCTTTCTTT
abundance: many; j_gene: TRBJ1-2; d_gene: -; v_gene: TRBV2; len: 14; CDR3aa: CASSERGSNYGYTF; CDR3nt: TGTGCCAGCAGTGAAAGGGGAAGTAACTATGGCTACACCTTC
abundance: few; j_gene: TRBJ2-4; d_gene: TRBD1; v_gene: TRBV10-2; len: 15; CDR3aa: CASSTDRGFRNIQYF; CDR3nt: TGCGCCAGCAGTACGGACAGGGGATTTAGGAACATTCAGTACTTC
abundance: -; j_gene: TRBJ1-1; d_gene: TRBD1; v_gene: TRBV6-1; len: 12; CDR3aa: CASDRTGLRAFF; CDR3nt: TGTGCCAGCGACAGGACAGGACTACGGGCTTTCTTT
abundance: -; j_gene: TRBJ1-1; d_gene: -; v_gene: TRBV9; len: 10; CDR3aa: CASKDQGLIF; CDR3nt: TGTGCCAGCAAAGATCAGGGGCTAATCTTT
abundance: -; j_gene: TRBJ1-1; d_gene: TRBD1; v_gene: TRBV14; len: 14; CDR3aa: CASSRRDSDTEAFF; CDR3nt: TGTGCCAGCAGCCGTCGGGACAGCGACACTGAAGCTTTCTTT
abundance: few; j_gene: TRBJ2-2; d_gene: TRBD1; v_gene: TRBV7-6; len: 15; CDR3aa: CASSGPGTGTGELFF; CDR3nt: TGTGCCAGCAGCGGACCCGGGACAGGGACCGGGGAGCTGTTTTTT
abundance: -; j_gene: TRBJ2-5; d_gene: TRBD1; v_gene: TRBV28; len: 13; CDR3aa: CATMTGGYETQYF; CDR3nt: TGTGCCACCATGACAGGGGGCTATGAGACCCAGTACTTC
abundance: -; j_gene: TRBJ2-1; d_gene: TRBD2; v_gene: TRBV6-6; len: 16; CDR3aa: CASRPGLAGSGNEQFF; CDR3nt: TGTGCCAGCAGGCCGGGACTAGCGGGGAGCGGCAATGAGCAGTTCTTC
abundance: -; j_gene: TRBJ2-2; d_gene: -; v_gene: TRBV2; len: 15; CDR3aa: CASSEGRAGTGELFF; CDR3nt: TGTGCCAGCAGTGAAGGTCGGGCTGGGACCGGGGAGCTGTTTTTT
abundance: -; j_gene: TRBJ2-7; d_gene: TRBD1; v_gene: TRBV7-3; len: 14; CDR3aa: CASSRRDSSYEQYF; CDR3nt: TGTGCCAGCAGCCGTCGGGACAGCTCCTACGAGCAGTACTTC
abundance: once; j_gene: TRBJ2-7; d_gene: TRBD2; v_gene: TRBV5-1; len: 18; CDR3aa: CASSPAGTSGRSSYEQYF; CDR3nt: TGCGCCAGCAGCCCCGCCGGGACTAGCGGGAGGAGCTCCTACGAGCAGTACTTC
abundance: -; j_gene: TRBJ2-3; d_gene: -; v_gene: TRBV19; len: 12; CDR3aa: CASSPSTDTQYF; CDR3nt: TGTGCCAGTAGTCCCTCCACAGATACGCAGTATTTT
abundance: -; j_gene: TRBJ2-7; d_gene: -; v_gene: TRBV2; len: 11; CDR3aa: CASGGPFEQYF; CDR3nt: TGTGCCAGCGGGGGACCCTTCGAGCAGTACTTC
abundance: many; j_gene: TRBJ2-2; d_gene: TRBD2; v_gene: TRBV30; len: 14; CDR3aa: CACRLAGGTGELFF; CDR3nt: TGTGCCTGTCGCCTAGCGGGGGGAACCGGGGAGCTGTTTTTT
abundance: -; j_gene: TRBJ1-4; d_gene: TRBD1; v_gene: TRBV27; len: 12; CDR3aa: CATGQVSGKLFF; CDR3nt: TGTGCCACAGGACAGGTTAGCGGAAAACTGTTTTTT
abundance: few; j_gene: TRBJ1-2; d_gene: -; v_gene: TRBV23-1; len: 14; CDR3aa: CASSRGALNYGYTF; CDR3nt: TGCGCCAGCAGTCGGGGGGCACTTAACTATGGCTACACCTTC